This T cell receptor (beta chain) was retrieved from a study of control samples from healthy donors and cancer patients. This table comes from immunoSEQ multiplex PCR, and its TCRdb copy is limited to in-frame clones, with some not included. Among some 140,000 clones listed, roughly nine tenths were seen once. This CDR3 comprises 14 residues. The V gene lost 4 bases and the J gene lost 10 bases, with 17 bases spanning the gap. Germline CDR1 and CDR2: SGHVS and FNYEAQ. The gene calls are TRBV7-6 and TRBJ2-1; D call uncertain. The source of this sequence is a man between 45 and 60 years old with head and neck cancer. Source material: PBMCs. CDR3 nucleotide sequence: TGTGCCAGCAGCTCCCCCGGCGTGAGGCGGGAGCAGTTCTTC. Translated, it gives CASSSPGVRREQFF.